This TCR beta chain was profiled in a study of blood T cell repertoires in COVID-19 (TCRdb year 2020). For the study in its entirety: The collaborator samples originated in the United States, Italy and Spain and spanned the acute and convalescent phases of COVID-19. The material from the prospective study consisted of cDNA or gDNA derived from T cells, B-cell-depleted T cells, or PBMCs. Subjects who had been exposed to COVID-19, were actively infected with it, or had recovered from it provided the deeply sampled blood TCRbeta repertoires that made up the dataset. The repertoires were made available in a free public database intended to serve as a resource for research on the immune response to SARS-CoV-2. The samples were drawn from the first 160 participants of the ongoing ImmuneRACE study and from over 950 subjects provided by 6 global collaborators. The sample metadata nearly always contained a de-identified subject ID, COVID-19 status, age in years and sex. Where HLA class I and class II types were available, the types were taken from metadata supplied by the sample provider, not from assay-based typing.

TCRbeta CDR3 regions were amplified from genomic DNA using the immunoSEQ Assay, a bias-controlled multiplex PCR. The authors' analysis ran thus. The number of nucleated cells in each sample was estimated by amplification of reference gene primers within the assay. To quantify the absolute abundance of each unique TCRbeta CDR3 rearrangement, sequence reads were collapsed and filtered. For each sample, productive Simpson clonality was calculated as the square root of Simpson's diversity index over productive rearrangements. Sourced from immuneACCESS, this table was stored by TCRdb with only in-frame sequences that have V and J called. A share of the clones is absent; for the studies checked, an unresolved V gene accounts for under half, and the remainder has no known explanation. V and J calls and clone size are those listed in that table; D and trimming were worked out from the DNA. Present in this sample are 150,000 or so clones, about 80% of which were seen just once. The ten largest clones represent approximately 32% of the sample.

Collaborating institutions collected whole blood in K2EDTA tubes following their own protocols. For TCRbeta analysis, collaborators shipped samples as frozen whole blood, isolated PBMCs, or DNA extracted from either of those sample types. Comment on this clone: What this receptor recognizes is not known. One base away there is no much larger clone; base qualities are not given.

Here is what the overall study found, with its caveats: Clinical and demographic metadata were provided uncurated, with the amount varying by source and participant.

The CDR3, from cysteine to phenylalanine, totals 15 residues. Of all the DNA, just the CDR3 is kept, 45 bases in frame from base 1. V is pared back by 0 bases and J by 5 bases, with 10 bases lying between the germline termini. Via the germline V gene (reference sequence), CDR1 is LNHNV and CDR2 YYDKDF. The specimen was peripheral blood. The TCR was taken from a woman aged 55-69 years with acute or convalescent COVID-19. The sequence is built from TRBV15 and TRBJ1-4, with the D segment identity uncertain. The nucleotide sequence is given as TGTGCCACCAGCAGAGATCCGGGGAGGAATGAAAAACTGTTTTTT. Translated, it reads CATSRDPGRNEKLFF.